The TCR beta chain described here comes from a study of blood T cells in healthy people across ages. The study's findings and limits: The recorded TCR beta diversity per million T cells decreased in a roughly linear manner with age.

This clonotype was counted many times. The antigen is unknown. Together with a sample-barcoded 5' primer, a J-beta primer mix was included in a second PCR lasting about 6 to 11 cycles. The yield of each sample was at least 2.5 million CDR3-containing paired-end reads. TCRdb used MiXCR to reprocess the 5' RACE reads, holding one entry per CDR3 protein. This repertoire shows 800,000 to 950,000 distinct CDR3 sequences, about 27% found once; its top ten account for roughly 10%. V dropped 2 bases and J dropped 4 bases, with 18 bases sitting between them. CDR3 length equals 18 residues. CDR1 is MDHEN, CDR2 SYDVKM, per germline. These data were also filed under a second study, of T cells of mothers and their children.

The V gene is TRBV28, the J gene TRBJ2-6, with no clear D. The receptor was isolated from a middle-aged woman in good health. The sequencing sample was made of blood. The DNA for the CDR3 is TGTGCCAGCAGTTTAGTCAGAAGGTCCCTGGGAGGGGCCAACGTCCTGACTTTC. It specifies CASSLVRRSLGGANVLTF. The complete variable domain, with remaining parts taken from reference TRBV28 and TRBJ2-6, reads DVKVTQSSRYLVKRTGEKVFLECVQDMDHENMFWYRQDPGLGLRLIYFSYDVKMKEKGDIPEGYSVSREKKERFSLILESASTNQTSMYLCASSLVRRSLGGANVLTFGAGSRLTVL.